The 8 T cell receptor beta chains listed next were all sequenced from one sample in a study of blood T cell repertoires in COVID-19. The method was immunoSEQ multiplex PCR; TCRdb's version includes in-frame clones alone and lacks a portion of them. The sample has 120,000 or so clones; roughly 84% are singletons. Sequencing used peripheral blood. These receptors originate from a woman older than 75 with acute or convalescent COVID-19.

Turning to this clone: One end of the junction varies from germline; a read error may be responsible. CDR3 amino acids: CSVDGTALELFF. In DNA, the CDR3 is TGCAGCGTGGACGGGACAGCCCTTGAGCTGTTCTTC. The V call is TRBV29-1, the J call TRBJ2-1; 7 bases fit TRBD1. Germline CDR1 and CDR2: SQVTM and ANQGSEA. This CDR3 spans 12 amino acids.

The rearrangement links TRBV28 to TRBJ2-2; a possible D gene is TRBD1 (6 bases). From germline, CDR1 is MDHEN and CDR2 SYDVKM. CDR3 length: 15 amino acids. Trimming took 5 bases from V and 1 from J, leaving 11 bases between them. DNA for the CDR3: TGTGCCAGCAGTATGGGGACATTGAACACCGGGGAGCTGTTTTTT. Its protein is CASSMGTLNTGELFF. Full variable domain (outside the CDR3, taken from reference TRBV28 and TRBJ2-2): DVKVTQSSRYLVKRTGEKVFLECVQDMDHENMFWYRQDPGLGLRLIYFSYDVKMKEKGDIPEGYSVSREKKERFSLILESASTNQTSMYLCASSMGTLNTGELFFGEGSRLTVL.

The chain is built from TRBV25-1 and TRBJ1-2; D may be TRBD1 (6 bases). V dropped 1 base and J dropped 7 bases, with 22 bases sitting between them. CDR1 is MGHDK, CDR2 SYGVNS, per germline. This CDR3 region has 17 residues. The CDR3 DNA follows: TGTGCCAGCAGTGAATTATCATCCGGGACACCGGTGGCTGGCTACACCTTC. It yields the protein CASSELSSGTPVAGYTF.

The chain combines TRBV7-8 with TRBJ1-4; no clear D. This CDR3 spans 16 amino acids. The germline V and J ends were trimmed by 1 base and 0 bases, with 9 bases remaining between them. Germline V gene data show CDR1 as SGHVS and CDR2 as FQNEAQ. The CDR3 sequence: CASSLELAATNEKLFF. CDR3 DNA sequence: TGTGCCAGCAGCTTAGAGTTGGCTGCAACTAATGAAAAACTGTTTTTT.

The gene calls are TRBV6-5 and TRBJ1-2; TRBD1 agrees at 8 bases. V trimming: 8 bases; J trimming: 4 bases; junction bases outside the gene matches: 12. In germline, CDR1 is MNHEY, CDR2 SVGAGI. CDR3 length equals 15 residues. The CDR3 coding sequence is TGTGCCAGCGGCGGGGCGGGACAGGAGGGCTATGGCTACACCTTC. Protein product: CASGGAGQEGYGYTF.

The CDR3 DNA sequence: TGTGCCAGCAGGGGGACTAGCGGGAGAAGAGGGACCCAGTACTTC. It translates to CASRGTSGRRGTQYF. This chain joins TRBV27 and TRBJ2-5; 14 bases line up with TRBD2. V was clipped by 6 bases and J by 7 bases; unmatched bases: 7. This CDR3 has 15 residues. The germline V gene encodes CDR1 MNHEY and CDR2 SMNVEV (reference sequence).

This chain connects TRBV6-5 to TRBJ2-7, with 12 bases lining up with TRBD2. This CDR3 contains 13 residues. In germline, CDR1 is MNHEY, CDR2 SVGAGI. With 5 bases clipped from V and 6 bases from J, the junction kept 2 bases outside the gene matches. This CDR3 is CASSILAGGEQYF. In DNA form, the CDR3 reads TGTGCCAGCAGTATACTAGCGGGAGGCGAGCAGTACTTC.

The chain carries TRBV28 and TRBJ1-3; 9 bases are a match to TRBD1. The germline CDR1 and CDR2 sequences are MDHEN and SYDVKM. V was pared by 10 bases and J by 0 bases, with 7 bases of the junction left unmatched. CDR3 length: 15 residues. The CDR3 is CATRGDRASGNTIYF. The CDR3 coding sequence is TGTGCCACACGAGGGGACAGGGCCTCTGGAAACACCATATATTTT.